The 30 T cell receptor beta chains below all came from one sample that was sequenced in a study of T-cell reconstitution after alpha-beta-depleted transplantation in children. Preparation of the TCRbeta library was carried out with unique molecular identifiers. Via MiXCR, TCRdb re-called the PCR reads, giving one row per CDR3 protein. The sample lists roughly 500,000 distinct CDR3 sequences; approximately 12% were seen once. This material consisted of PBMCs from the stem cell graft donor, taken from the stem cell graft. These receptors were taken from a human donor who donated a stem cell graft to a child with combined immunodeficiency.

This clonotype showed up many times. The CDR3 nucleotides are TGTGCCAGCAGTGTCGGGGGGGAGCTGTTTTTT. It codes for CASSVGGELFF. The J gene is TRBJ2-2, the V gene TRBV27, with no clear D. CDR1 is MNHEY and CDR2 is SMNVEV in the germline V gene (reference sequence). This CDR3 spans 11 amino acids. V was trimmed by 5 bases and J by 8 bases, leaving 6 bases between them.

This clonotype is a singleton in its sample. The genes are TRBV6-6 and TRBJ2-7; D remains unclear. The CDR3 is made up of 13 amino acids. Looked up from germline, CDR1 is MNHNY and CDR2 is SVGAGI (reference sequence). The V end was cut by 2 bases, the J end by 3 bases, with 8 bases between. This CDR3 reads CASSYGRFYEQYF. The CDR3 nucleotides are TGTGCCAGCAGTTACGGCAGATTCTACGAGCAGTACTTC.

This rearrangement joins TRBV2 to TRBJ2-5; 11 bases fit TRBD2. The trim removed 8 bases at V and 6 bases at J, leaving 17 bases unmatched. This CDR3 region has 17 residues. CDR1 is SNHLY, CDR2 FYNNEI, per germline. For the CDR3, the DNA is TGTGCCAGCCCCCCGGGACTAGCGGCTACCCCTCGGAAGACCCAGTACTTC. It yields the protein CASPPGLAATPRKTQYF.

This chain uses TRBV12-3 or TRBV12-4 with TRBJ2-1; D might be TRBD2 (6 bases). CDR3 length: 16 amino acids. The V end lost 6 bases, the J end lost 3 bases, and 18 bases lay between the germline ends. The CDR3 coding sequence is TGTGCCAGCAGCCCGGAGGGGCAGACGATCTACAATGAGCAGTTCTTC. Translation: CASSPEGQTIYNEQFF.

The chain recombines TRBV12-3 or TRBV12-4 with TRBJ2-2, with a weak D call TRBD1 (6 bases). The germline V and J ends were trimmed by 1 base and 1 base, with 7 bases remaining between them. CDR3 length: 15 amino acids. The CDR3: CASSLETGNTGELFF. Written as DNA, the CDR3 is TGTGCCAGCAGTTTAGAGACAGGGAACACCGGGGAGCTGTTTTTT.

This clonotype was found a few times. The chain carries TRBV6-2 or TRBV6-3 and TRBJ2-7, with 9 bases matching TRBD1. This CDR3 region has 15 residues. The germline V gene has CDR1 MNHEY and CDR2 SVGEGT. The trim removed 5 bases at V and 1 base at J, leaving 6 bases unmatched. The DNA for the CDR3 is TGTGCCAGCAGTGGGGACAGGGAAAGGTCCTACGAGCAGTACTTC. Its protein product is CASSGDRERSYEQYF.

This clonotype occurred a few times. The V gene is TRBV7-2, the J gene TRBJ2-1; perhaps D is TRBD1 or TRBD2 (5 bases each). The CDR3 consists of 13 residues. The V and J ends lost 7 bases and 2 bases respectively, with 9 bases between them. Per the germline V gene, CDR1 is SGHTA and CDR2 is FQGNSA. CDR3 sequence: CASIRDAYNEQFF. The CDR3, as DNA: TGTGCCAGCATCCGGGACGCCTACAATGAGCAGTTCTTC.

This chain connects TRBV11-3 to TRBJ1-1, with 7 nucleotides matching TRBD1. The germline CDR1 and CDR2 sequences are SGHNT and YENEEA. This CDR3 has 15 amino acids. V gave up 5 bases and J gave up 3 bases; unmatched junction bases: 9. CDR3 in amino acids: CASSALQGFDTEAFF. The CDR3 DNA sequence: TGTGCCAGCAGCGCGTTACAGGGGTTCGACACTGAAGCTTTCTTT.

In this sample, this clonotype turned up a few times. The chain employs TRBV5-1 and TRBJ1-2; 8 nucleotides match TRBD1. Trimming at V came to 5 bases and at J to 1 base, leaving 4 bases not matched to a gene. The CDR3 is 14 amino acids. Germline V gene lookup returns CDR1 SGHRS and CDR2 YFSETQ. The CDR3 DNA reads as TGCGCCAGCAGACAGGGGGACGATAACTATGGCTACACCTTC. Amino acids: CASRQGDDNYGYTF.

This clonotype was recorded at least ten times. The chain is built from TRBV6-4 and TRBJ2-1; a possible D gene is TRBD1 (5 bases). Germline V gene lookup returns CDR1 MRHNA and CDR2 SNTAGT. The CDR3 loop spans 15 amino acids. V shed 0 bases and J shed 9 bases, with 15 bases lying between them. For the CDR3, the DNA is TGTGCCAGCAGTGACTCGATGGGTGGGGCCGGTGAGCAGTTCTTC. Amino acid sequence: CASSDSMGGAGEQFF.

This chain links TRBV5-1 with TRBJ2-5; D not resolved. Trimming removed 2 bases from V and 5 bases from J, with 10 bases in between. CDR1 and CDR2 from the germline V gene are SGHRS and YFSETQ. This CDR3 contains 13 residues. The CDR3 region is CASSFIVGETQYF. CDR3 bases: TGCGCCAGCAGCTTCATAGTGGGGGAGACCCAGTACTTC.

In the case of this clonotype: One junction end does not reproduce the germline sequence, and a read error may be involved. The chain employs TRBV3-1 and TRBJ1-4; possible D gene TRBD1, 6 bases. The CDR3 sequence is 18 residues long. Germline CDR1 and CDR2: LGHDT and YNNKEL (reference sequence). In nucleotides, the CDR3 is TGTACCAGCTGTTCCCCTCGGGGGGGGCTAAGAATAGAGGAAAAACTGTTTTTT. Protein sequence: CTSCSPRGGLRIEEKLFF.

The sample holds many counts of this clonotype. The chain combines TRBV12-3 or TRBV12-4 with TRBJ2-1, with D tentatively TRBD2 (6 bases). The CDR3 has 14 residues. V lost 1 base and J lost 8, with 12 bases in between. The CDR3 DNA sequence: TGTGCCAGCAGTTTAGTGGCGGGAAGGGATGAGCAGTTCTTC. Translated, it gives CASSLVAGRDEQFF.

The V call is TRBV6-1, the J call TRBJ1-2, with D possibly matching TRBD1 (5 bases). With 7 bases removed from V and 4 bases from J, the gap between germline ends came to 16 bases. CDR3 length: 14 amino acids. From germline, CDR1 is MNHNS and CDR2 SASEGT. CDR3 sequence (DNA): TGTGCCAGCATGACGTCGGCAGGGCCCTATGGCTACACCTTC. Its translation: CASMTSAGPYGYTF.

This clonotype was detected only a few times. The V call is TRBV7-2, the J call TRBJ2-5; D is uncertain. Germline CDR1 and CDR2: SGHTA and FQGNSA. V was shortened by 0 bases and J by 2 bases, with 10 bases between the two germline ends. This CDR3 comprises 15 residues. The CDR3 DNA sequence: TGTGCCAGCAGCTTAGCCGTGCTCTCACAAGAGACCCAGTACTTC. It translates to CASSLAVLSQETQYF.

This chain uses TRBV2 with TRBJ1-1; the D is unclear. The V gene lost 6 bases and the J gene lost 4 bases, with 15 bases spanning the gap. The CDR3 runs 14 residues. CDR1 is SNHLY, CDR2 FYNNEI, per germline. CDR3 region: CASSSDFRGTEAFF. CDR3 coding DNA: TGTGCCAGCAGCTCAGACTTCCGAGGCACTGAAGCTTTCTTT.

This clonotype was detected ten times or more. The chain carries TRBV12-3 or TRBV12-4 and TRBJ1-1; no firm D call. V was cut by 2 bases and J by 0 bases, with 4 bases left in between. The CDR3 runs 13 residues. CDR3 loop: CASSLTLNTEAFF. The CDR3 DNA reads TGTGCCAGCAGTTTAACGTTGAACACTGAAGCTTTCTTT.

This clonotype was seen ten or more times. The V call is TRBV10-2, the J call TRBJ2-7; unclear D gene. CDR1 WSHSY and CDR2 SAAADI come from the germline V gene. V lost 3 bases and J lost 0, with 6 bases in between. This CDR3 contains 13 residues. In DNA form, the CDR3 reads TGCGCCAGCAGTGATGGGATCTCCTACGAGCAGTACTTC. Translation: CASSDGISYEQYF.

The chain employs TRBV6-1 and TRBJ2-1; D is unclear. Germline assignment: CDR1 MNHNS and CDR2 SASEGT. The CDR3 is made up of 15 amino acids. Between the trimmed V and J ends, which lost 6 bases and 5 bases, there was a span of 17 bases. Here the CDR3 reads CASSLYRGPNNEQFF. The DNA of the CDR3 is TGTGCCAGCAGCCTCTATAGAGGACCCAACAATGAGCAGTTCTTC.

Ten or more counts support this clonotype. CDR3 loop: CASSFGTGSYEQYF. The CDR3 DNA is TGTGCCAGCAGCTTCGGGACAGGTTCCTACGAGCAGTACTTC. The rearrangement links TRBV12-3 or TRBV12-4 to TRBJ2-7; 8 nucleotides align to TRBD1. The CDR3 has 14 amino acids. V lost 6 bases and J lost 1; bases outside the gene matches: 5.

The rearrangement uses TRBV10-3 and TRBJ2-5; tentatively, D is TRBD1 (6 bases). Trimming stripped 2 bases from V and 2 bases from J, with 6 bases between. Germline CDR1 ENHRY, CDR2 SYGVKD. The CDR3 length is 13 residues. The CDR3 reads CAISEGQQETQYF. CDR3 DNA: TGTGCCATCAGTGAGGGACAGCAAGAGACCCAGTACTTC.

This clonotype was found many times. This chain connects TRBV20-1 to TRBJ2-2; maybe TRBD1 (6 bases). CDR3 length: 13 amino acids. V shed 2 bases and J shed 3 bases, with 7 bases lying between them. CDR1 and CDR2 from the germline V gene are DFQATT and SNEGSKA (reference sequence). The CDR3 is CSARSGDTGELFF. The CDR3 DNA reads TGCAGTGCTAGATCAGGGGACACCGGGGAGCTGTTTTTT.

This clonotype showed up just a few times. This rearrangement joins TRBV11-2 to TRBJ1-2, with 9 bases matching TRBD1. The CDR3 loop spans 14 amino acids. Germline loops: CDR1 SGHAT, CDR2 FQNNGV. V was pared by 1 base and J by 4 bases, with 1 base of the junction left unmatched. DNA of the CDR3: TGTGCCAGCAGCTTAGTGGGACAGGGCTATGGCTACACCTTC. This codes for CASSLVGQGYGYTF.

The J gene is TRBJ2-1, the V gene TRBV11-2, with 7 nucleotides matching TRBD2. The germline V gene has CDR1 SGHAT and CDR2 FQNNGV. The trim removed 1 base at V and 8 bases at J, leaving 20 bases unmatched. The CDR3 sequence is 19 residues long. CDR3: CASSLGWPLSRENEDEQFF. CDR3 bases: TGTGCCAGCAGCTTAGGATGGCCACTATCGCGGGAGAATGAGGATGAGCAGTTCTTC.

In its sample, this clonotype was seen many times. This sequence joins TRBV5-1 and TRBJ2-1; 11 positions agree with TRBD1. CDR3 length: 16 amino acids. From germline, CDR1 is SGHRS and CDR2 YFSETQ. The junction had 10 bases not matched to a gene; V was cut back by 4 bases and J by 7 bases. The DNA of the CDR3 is TGCGCCAGCAGCAAGAGGACAGGGGGCTGGGGTAATGAGCAGTTCTTC. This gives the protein CASSKRTGGWGNEQFF.

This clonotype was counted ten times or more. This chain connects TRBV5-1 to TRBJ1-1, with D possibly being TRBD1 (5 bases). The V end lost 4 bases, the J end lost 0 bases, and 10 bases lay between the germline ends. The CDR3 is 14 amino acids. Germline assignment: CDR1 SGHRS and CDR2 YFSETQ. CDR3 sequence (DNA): TGCGCCAGCAGCCCCCCAGGGTTGAACACTGAAGCTTTCTTT. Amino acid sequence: CASSPPGLNTEAFF.

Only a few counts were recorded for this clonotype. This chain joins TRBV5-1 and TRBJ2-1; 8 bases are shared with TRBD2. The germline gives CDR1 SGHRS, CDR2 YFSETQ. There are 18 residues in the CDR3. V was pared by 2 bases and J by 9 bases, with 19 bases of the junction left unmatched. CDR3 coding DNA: TGCGCCAGCAGCTTTGAGCCTTTAGCGGGACGCTCCTCGGCTGAGCAGTTCTTC. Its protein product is CASSFEPLAGRSSAEQFF.

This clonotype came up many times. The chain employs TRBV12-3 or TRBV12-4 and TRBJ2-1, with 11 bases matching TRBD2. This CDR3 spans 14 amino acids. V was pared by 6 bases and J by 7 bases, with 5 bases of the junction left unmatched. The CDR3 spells CASRLSGRENEQFF. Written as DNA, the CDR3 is TGTGCCAGCAGACTTAGCGGGAGGGAGAATGAGCAGTTCTTC.

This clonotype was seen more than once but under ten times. This CDR3 reads CASSLGTGGADTQYF. CDR3 bases: TGCGCCAGCAGCCTGGGGACAGGGGGCGCAGATACGCAGTATTTT. This chain links TRBV5-1 with TRBJ2-3; the match to TRBD1 covers 12 bases. This CDR3 is 15 amino acids long. The V gene end was trimmed by 4 bases and the J gene end by 4 bases; junction bases not matched to a gene: 4. The germline V gene has CDR1 SGHRS and CDR2 YFSETQ.

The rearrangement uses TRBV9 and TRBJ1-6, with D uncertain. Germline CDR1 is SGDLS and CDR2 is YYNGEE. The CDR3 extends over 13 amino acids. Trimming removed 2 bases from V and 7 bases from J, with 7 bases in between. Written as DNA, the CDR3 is TGTGCCAGCAGCGTTAGAGAGAATTCACCCCTCCACTTT. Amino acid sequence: CASSVRENSPLHF.